The T cell receptor (beta chain) under discussion was sequenced for a study of blood T cell repertoires in COVID-19. Using immunoSEQ multiplex PCR, the repertoire was profiled, and TCRdb retains in-frame clones only, with some absent. Of 72,000 or so clones listed, about nine tenths are singletons. Germline V gives CDR1 ENHRY, CDR2 SYGVKD. The length of the CDR3 is 14 residues. V was clipped by 5 bases and J by 4 bases, with 11 bases between them. The sequenced sample consisted of peripheral blood. The TCR originated in a woman older than 75 with acute or convalescent COVID-19. The chain carries TRBV10-3 and TRBJ2-2, with D perhaps TRBD1 (5 bases). The CDR3 sequence: CAISTGPVTGELFF. The CDR3 DNA follows: TGTGCCATCAGTACAGGACCCGTCACCGGGGAGCTGTTTTTT.